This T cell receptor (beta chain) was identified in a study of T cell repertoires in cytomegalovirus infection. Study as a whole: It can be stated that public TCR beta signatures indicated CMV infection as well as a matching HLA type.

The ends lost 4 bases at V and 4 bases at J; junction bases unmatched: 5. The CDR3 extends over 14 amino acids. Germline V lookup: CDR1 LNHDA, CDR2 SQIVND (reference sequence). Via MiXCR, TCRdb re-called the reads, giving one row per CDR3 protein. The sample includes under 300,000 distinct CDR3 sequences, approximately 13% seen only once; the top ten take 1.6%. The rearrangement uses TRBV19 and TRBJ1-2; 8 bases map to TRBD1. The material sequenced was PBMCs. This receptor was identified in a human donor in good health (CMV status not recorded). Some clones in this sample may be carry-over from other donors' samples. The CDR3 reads CASSKAGGAYGYTF. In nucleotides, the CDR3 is TGTGCCAGTAGTAAAGCAGGGGGCGCCTATGGCTACACCTTC.